This T cell receptor beta chain was identified in a study of identical twins. Study-wide findings and caveats: Analyses based on zero insertions could be partly confounded by invariant MAIT and iNKT cells. In cord blood, abundant beta clonotypes had fewer insertions; memory showed no trend. Models underestimated out-of-frame TCR alpha sharing in monozygotic twins.

About this clonotype: Its antigen is not known.

Template switching added a universal primer site; cDNA carried unique molecular identifiers. MiXCR, applied by TCRdb to the 5' RACE reads, yields one record per CDR3 protein. Found here are around 490,000 distinct CDR3 sequences, over 12% of them singletons; the top ten hold about 0.47%. The CDR3 extends over 17 amino acids. Germline loops: CDR1 ENHRY, CDR2 SYGVKD. The ends lost 0 bases at V and 3 bases at J; junction bases unmatched: 10. Separately, the same data were catalogued under a study of yellow fever vaccine responses in identical twins.

The J gene is TRBJ2-7, the V gene TRBV10-3; 8 bases match TRBD2. The sequencing input was CD4+ T cells sorted from blood. The sequence was collected from a woman under 30 in good health. For the CDR3, the DNA is TGTGCCATCAGTGAGTCCCGCCCGGGGAGCGGGAGCTACGAGCAGTACTTC. It codes for CAISESRPGSGSYEQYF.